This T cell receptor (beta chain) was captured by sequencing in a study of technical replicates of blood from a few donors. Assay used: immunoSEQ multiplex PCR; TCRdb lists only in-frame clones, some missing. The sample lists tens of thousands of clones, 91% seen once, with under 0.4% in the top ten. Trimming at V came to 6 bases and at J to 10 bases, leaving 9 bases not matched to a gene. Germline V lookup: CDR1 SGHRS, CDR2 YFSETQ. The length of the CDR3 is 13 residues. The TCR comes from a human donor in good health. Some clones in this sample may be carry-over from other donors' samples. Sequenced material: T cells isolated from PBMCs. J is TRBJ1-1 and V is TRBV5-1, with TRBD1 matching 10 bases. The CDR3: CASTRGTGELAFF. The DNA for the CDR3 is TGCGCCAGCACCCGAGGGACAGGGGAACTAGCTTTCTTT.